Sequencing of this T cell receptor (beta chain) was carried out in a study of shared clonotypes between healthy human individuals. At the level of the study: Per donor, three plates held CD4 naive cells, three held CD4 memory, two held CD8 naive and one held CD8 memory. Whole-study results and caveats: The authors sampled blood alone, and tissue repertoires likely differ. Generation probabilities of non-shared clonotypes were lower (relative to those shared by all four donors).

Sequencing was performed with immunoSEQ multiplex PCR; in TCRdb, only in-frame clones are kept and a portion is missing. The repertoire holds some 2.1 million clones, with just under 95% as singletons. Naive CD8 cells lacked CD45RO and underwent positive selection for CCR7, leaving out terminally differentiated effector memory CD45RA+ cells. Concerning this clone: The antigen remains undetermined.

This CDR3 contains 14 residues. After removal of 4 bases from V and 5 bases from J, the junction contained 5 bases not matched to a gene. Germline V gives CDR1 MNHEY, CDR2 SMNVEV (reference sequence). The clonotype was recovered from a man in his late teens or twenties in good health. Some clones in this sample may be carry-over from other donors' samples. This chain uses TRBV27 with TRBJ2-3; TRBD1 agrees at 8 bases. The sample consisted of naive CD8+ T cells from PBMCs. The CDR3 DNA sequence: TGTGCCAGCAGTTACCGACAGGGGAGAGATACGCAGTATTTT. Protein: CASSYRQGRDTQYF.